This TCR beta chain is drawn from a study of blood T cell repertoires in COVID-19. In the study overall: Collection of acute and convalescent COVID-19 samples took place in the United States, Italy and Spain. Nucleic acid was either cDNA or gDNA, and it came from T cells, B-cell-depleted T cells, or PBMCs.

Under the authors' procedure: How many nucleated cells were present was estimated from reference gene primer amplification. TCRdb keeps only in-frame clones here, not all; method: immunoSEQ multiplex PCR. V, J and clone size reflect that table, while D and trimming were determined from the DNA. The sample lists 95,000 to 150,000 clones, around 82% seen once, with over 5% in the top ten. The V gene lost 5 bases and the J gene lost 6 bases, with 11 bases spanning the gap. The CDR3 runs 11 residues. In germline, CDR1 is DFQATT, CDR2 SNEGSKA (reference sequence). The receptor was isolated from a man at least 80 years old with active or convalescent COVID-19. The V call is TRBV20-1, the J call TRBJ2-7; D is undetermined. The sequenced material came from peripheral blood. CDR3 sequence reads: CSASPYGEQYF. The CDR3 DNA sequence: TGCAGTGCTTCTCCCTACGGCGAGCAGTACTTC.